Below are 12 T cell receptor beta chains sequenced from a single sample in a study of T cells in Graves' hyperthyroidism and ophthalmopathy. The investigators amplified TCR beta CDR3 regions from RNA transcripts. A first-round RT-PCR of the TCR CDR3 used the HTBI primer set. MiXCR, run by TCRdb on the multiplex PCR reads, gives a single entry per CDR3 protein. The sample has 200,000 or so distinct CDR3 sequences; around a sixth are singletons. The sequenced material came from blood. All receptors derive from a woman aged 45-59 years with Graves' hyperthyroidism.

This clonotype was counted many times. The chain carries TRBV6-1 and TRBJ2-1, with TRBD2 identical over 7 bases. Germline CDR1 reads MNHNS; CDR2 reads SASEGT. The CDR3 contains 14 residues. Germline trimming cut 8 bases from V and 6 bases from J; bases unmatched to any gene: 10. Written as DNA, the CDR3 is TGTGCCAGCCTCCGCGGGGGAGTGGGCAATGAGCAGTTCTTC. This gives the protein CASLRGGVGNEQFF.

This clonotype was picked up many times. V and J are TRBV2 and TRBJ2-7; weak D call: TRBD1 (6 bases). There are 12 residues in the CDR3. Germline V lookup: CDR1 SNHLY, CDR2 FYNNEI. Trimming stripped 6 bases from V and 6 bases from J, with 12 bases between. The CDR3 DNA sequence: TGTGCCAGCAGACGACCAGGGGCCGAGCAGTACTTC. Its translation is CASRRPGAEQYF.

This clonotype appeared a single time. CDR3: CASSQDPGTGATGELFF. CDR3 DNA: TGCGCCAGCAGCCAAGATCCCGGGACAGGGGCTACCGGGGAGCTGTTTTTT. V usage is TRBV4-1 and J usage is TRBJ2-2; 10 positions agree with TRBD1. Losses at the gene ends were 0 bases for V and 5 bases for J; bases not matched to a gene: 6. Germline V CDR1 and CDR2: MGHRA, YSYEKL. The CDR3 is 17 amino acids.

This clonotype was found many times. The chain is built from TRBV3-1 and TRBJ2-7, with TRBD2 identical over 10 bases. The CDR3 totals 14 residues. The germline V gene encodes CDR1 LGHDT and CDR2 YNNKEL (reference sequence). The ends lost 6 bases at V and 5 bases at J; junction bases unmatched: 7. CDR3 DNA: TGTGCCAGCAGGCGCACTAGCGGGACGCACGAGCAGTACTTC. Translation gives CASRRTSGTHEQYF.

This clonotype appeared a few times. CDR3 region: CATSDPRAIFQETQYF. The CDR3 coding sequence is TGTGCCACCAGTGATCCCCGGGCCATCTTCCAAGAGACCCAGTACTTC. The gene calls are TRBV24-1 and TRBJ2-5; D is unclear. The ends were cut back, 3 bases at V and 1 base at J, with 14 bases in the middle. This CDR3 has 16 residues. The germline gives CDR1 KGHDR, CDR2 SFDVKD.

The chain links TRBV19 to TRBJ1-2, with D unclear. CDR3 length equals 13 residues. Germline V gives CDR1 LNHDA, CDR2 SQIVND (reference sequence). V lost 5 bases to trimming and J lost 7 bases, with 14 bases between them. CDR3 loop: CASSSEFAGGYTF. The CDR3 DNA sequence: TGTGCCAGTAGTTCTGAGTTTGCGGGTGGCTACACCTTC.

This clonotype has a handful of counts. Given the absence of the conserved phenylalanine or tryptophan at the CDR3 end, a read error is likely. The chain couples TRBV28 to TRBJ1-1; D not resolved. This CDR3 spans 14 amino acids. V was clipped by 8 bases and J by 4 bases, with 17 bases between them. Per germline, CDR1 MDHEN and CDR2 SYDVKM. As DNA, the CDR3 is TGTGCCAGCGCTACCTCAACTAAGGGCACTGAAGCTTTCCTT. It translates to CASATSTKGTEAFL.

This clonotype was recorded at least ten times. The chain combines TRBV7-6 with TRBJ2-1, with TRBD1 matching 7 bases. The germline V gene has CDR1 SGHVS and CDR2 FNYEAQ. This CDR3 contains 15 residues. V dropped 6 bases and J dropped 3; count of bases not matched to a gene: 8. CDR3 DNA: TGTGCCAGCAGTGAGGGGACAGAGCTCTACAATGAGCAGTTCTTC. Protein: CASSEGTELYNEQFF. The complete variable domain, with remaining parts taken from reference TRBV7-6 and TRBJ2-1, reads GAGVSQSPRYKVTKRGQDVALRCDPISGHVSLYWYRQALGQGPEFLTYFNYEAQQDKSGLPNDRFSAERPEGSISTLTIQRTEQRDSAMYRCASSEGTELYNEQFFGPGTRLTVL.

This clonotype was counted ten times or more. The chain's CDR3 is CASGPRPRLEREGPPETQYF. The CDR3, as DNA: TGTGCTAGTGGTCCACGACCCCGCCTAGAGCGGGAGGGCCCTCCAGAGACCCAGTACTTC. The genes are TRBV12-5 and TRBJ2-5; 10 bases align to TRBD2. Germline CDR1 reads LGHNT; CDR2 reads FRNRAP. Germline trimming cut 5 bases from V and 4 bases from J; bases unmatched to any gene: 22. This CDR3 has 20 residues.

Regarding this clonotype: A read error may explain this, as a much larger clone is one base away. The chain couples TRBV7-8 to TRBJ1-1; D remains ambiguous. The CDR3 runs 13 residues. The germline CDR1 and CDR2 sequences are SGHVS and FQNEAQ. The CDR3, as DNA: TGTGCCAGCACCCTTGGGGAGTACACTGAAGCTTCCTTT. It is translated as CASTLGEYTEASF.

This clonotype occurred many times. The CDR3 loop is CSAIQGSGIVRNEQYF. CDR3 DNA sequence: TGCAGTGCTATCCAGGGGAGCGGGATTGTAAGGAACGAGCAGTACTTC. The chain uses TRBV20-1 and TRBJ2-7; maybe TRBD2 (7 bases). Germline values: CDR1 DFQATT, CDR2 SNEGSKA (reference sequence). The V end was cut by 4 bases, the J end by 5 bases, with 24 bases between. The CDR3 runs 16 residues.

This clonotype showed up many times. The chain has TRBV3-1 and TRBJ2-7; perhaps TRBD1 as D (5 bases). The CDR3 loop spans 18 amino acids. Per the germline V gene, CDR1 is LGHDT and CDR2 is YNNKEL (reference sequence). V lost 2 bases and J lost 1, with 21 bases in between. CDR3 amino acids: CASSQKGRSLADSYEQYF. The CDR3 bases are TGTGCCAGCAGCCAAAAGGGGCGGAGCCTCGCTGATTCCTACGAGCAGTACTTC.